What follows is one T cell receptor beta chain and its context. What it recognizes is unknown. The entry originates in a study of CD8 T cells in ankylosing spondylitis. TCRdb re-derived calls from the 5' RACE reads in MiXCR, one entry per CDR3 protein. The sample shows around 390,000 distinct CDR3 sequences, 20% to 25% of them seen only once. Trimming took 3 bases from V and 1 from J; bases not matched to a gene: 6. Germline values: CDR1 LGHNA, CDR2 YSLEER. This CDR3 is built from 16 residues. The study's findings and limits: Within ankylosing spondylitis blood, a TCR beta motif made up of roughly eight highly homologous variants appeared to be characteristic. Existing reports had already noted some motif variants in reactive arthritis synovial fluid and blood.

Sequencing used blood, either unsorted or a sorted T cell fraction (not recorded which). The clonotype comes from a male donor with ankylosing spondylitis. V gene TRBV4-3 combines with J gene TRBJ1-1; TRBD1 agrees at 9 bases. The CDR3 here is CASSHATGQGNTEAFF. CDR3 bases: TGCGCCAGCAGCCACGCTACGGGACAGGGGAACACTGAAGCTTTCTTT.